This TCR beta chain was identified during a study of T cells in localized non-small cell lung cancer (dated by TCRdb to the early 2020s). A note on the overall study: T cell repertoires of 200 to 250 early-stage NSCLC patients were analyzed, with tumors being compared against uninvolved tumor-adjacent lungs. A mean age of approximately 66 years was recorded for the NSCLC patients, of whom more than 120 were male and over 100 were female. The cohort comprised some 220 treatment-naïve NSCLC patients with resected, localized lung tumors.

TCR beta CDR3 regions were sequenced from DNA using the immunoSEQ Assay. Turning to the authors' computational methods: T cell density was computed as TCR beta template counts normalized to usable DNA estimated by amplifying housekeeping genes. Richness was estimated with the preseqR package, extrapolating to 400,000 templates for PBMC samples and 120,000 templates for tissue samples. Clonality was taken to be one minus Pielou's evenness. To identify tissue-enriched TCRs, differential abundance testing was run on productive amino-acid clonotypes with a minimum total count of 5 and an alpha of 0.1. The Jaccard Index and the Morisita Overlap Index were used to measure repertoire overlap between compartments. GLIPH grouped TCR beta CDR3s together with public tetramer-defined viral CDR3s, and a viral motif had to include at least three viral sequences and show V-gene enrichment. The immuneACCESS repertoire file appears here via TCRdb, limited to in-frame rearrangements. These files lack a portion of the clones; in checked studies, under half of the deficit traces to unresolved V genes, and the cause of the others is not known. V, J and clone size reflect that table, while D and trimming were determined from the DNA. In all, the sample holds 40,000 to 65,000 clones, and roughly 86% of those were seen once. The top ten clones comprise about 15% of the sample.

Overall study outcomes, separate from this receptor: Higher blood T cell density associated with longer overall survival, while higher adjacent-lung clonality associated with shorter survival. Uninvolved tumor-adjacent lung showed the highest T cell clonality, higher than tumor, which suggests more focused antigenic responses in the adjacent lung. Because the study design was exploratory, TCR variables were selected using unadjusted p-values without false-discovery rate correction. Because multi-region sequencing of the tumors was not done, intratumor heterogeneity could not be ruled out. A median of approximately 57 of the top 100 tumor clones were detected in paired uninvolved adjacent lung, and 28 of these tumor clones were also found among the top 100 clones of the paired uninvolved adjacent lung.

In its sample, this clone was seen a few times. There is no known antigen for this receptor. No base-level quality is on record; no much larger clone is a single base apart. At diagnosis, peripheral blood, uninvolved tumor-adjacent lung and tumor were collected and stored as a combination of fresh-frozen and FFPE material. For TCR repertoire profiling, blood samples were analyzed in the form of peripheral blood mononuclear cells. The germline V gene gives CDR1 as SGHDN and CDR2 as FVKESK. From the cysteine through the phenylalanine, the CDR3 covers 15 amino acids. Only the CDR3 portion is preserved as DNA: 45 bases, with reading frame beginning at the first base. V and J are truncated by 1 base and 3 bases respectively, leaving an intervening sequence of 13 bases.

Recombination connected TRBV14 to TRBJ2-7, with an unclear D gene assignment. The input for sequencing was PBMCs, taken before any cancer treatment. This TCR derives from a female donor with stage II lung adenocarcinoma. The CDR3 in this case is CASSQGPISHYEQYF. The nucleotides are TGTGCCAGCAGCCAAGGACCAATCTCCCACTACGAGCAGTACTTC.